Sequencing of this T cell receptor beta chain was carried out in a study of T cell responses to AZD1222 COVID-19 vaccine. Study context: Second-dose intervals near 4 or 12 weeks were combined. Overall study findings and caveats: Seropositivity was recorded at baseline in only 5 or 6 AZD1222 recipients. Regions left unmutated in variants are reportedly the target of nearly half of spike-specific TCRs. Mapped onto spike, vaccine-associated CD4 TCRs spanned it and were dominant at 160-218 and 743-854.

The assay was immunoSEQ multiplex PCR, and TCRdb's table has in-frame clones only and misses some. The profile shows around 140,000 clones, 80% to 90% of them singletons. As to this clone: Its matching antigen is unknown.

The clonotype originates from an adult in good health. The starting material was peripheral blood, obtained on day 0 of AZD1222 vaccination.

The CDR3 spells CAWNSGSPYNEQFF. In DNA form, the CDR3 reads TGTGCCTGGAATAGCGGGTCCCCTTACAATGAGCAGTTCTTC. The rearrangement uses TRBV30 and TRBJ2-1, with 7 bases identical to TRBD2. Germline assignment: CDR1 GTSNPN and CDR2 SVGIG (reference sequence). The CDR3 is 14 residues long. The trim removed 4 bases at V and 4 bases at J, leaving 7 bases unmatched.